These T cell receptor beta chains were read from a single sample in a study of graft-versus-host responses after intestinal transplantation. Assay: immunoSEQ multiplex PCR; the TCRdb copy retains only in-frame clones and omits some. The table has 45,000 to 60,000 clones, 80% to 95% seen once. No antigen has been assigned to these receptors. The source material was unstimulated CD4+ T cells sorted from spleen or lymph node cells, sampled before transplant. All receptors come from a human donor who was the organ donor for an intestinal transplant. The CDR3 runs from the conserved cysteine through the conserved F or W. The D gene is left open where the match is weak. The listing skips clone size in some rows; elsewhere it reads once, few, many or a size class.

size,D,length,V,J,CDR3,DNA
.,.,14,TRBV28,TRBJ2-3,CASSLRGSTDTQYF,TGTGCCAGCAGTTTGAGGGGGAGCACAGATACGCAGTATTTT
once,.,19,TRBV21-1,TRBJ2-3,CASSKKKKGSGRPSDTQYF,TGTGCCAGCAGCAAAAAAAAGAAGGGTAGCGGGAGGCCGTCAGATACGCAGTATTTT
once,.,15,TRBV7-9,TRBJ1-6,CASSGDRWADSPLHF,TGTGCCAGCAGCGGAGACAGGTGGGCTGATTCACCCCTCCACTTT
.,.,14,TRBV6-6,TRBJ2-3,CASSRRQVTDTQYF,TGTGCCAGCAGTCGGAGACAGGTCACAGATACGCAGTATTTT
.,.,15,TRBV10-3,TRBJ1-2,CAISESWQGADGYTF,TGTGCCATCAGTGAGTCCTGGCAGGGCGCTGACGGCTACACCTTC
.,.,18,TRBV5-8,TRBJ2-1,CASSRNPGTDRFYNEQFF,TGTGCCAGCAGCCGGAACCCCGGGACGGATCGCTTCTACAATGAGCAGTTCTTC
.,.,13,TRBV19,TRBJ2-5,CASSDQGQETQYF,TGTGCCAGTAGTGACCAGGGCCAAGAGACCCAGTACTTC
.,TRBD2,14,TRBV27,TRBJ2-7,CASRGTSGSYEQYF,TGTGCCAGCAGGGGGACTAGCGGGAGTTACGAGCAGTACTTC
.,TRBD2,14,TRBV25-1,TRBJ2-7,CATSGLAEYYEQYF,TGTGCCACATCGGGACTAGCAGAATACTACGAGCAGTACTTC
.,TRBD2,13,TRBV10-3,TRBJ2-6,CAISPWTSQVLTF,TGTGCCATCAGTCCTTGGACTAGCCAAGTCCTGACTTTC
.,.,15,TRBV27,TRBJ2-3,CASSLSASSTDTQYF,TGTGCCAGCAGTTTATCTGCCTCTAGCACAGATACGCAGTATTTT
.,TRBD2,17,TRBV11-3,TRBJ2-5,CASSFPSLAGREETQYF,TGTGCCAGCAGCTTCCCCTCACTAGCGGGTCGGGAAGAGACCCAGTACTTC
.,.,13,TRBV30,TRBJ2-1,CAWRGGSYNEQFF,TGTGCCTGGAGAGGGGGCTCCTACAATGAGCAGTTCTTC
.,.,11,TRBV20-1,TRBJ2-5,CSASGRETQYF,TGCAGTGCTAGCGGGAGAGAGACCCAGTACTTC
.,.,13,TRBV2,TRBJ1-2,CASSVFANYGYTF,TGTGCCAGCAGTGTATTTGCTAACTATGGCTACACCTTC
.,.,15,TRBV27,TRBJ2-1,CASSPLGKNYNEQFF,TGTGCCAGCAGCCCCCTGGGAAAAAACTACAATGAGCAGTTCTTC
.,.,13,TRBV5-1,TRBJ2-7,CASGLEGGYEQYF,TGCGCCAGCGGCCTTGAGGGCGGCTACGAGCAGTACTTC
.,TRBD1,14,TRBV28,TRBJ1-2,CASSLLGQVRGYTF,TGTGCCAGCAGTTTATTGGGACAGGTTCGTGGCTACACCTTC
.,.,11,TRBV20-1,TRBJ2-7,CSASISYEQYF,TGCAGTGCCTCGATCTCCTACGAGCAGTACTTC
once,.,13,TRBV5-1,TRBJ1-5,CASSLGGDQPQHF,TGCGCCAGCAGCTTGGGGGGCGATCAGCCCCAGCATTTT
.,.,10,TRBV20-1,TRBJ2-3,CSARTDTQYF,TGCAGTGCTAGGACAGATACGCAGTATTTT
.,.,11,TRBV10-3,TRBJ2-7,CAISATTEQYF,TGTGCCATCAGTGCCACTACCGAGCAGTACTTC
.,TRBD2,13,TRBV10-3,TRBJ2-7,CAISGLAGSEQYF,TGTGCCATCAGTGGACTAGCGGGATCTGAGCAGTACTTC
.,.,17,TRBV11-2,TRBJ2-1,CASSLVRGGIAYNEQFF,TGTGCCAGCAGCTTAGTCCGAGGGGGGATCGCCTACAATGAGCAGTTCTTC
.,.,14,TRBV7-2,TRBJ1-2,CASSPRLINYGYTF,TGTGCCAGCAGCCCCCGACTGATTAACTATGGCTACACCTTC
.,.,14,TRBV6-4,TRBJ1-6,CASSDGLPNSPLHF,TGTGCCAGCAGTGACGGACTGCCCAATTCACCCCTCCACTTT
.,.,14,TRBV9,TRBJ1-1,CASRPGGMNTEAFF,TGTGCCAGCAGACCGGGGGGTATGAACACTGAAGCTTTCTTT